These 25 T cell receptor beta chains were all obtained from the same sample, sequenced in a study of Ad26.COV2.S vaccination and SARS-CoV-2 variants. Treatment defined: roughly 19 received Ad26.COV2.S at low or high dose, single or two shots; 5 received placebo; per-sample allocation not given. It was on day 63 after the first vaccine or placebo injection that samples were taken. The repertoire was sequenced with immunoSEQ multiplex PCR; TCRdb's copy has only in-frame clones and lacks some. There are about 680,000 clones in the sample; around 90% occur only once, and around 1.5% lies in the top ten. The sample consisted of peripheral blood, taken in a trial of Ad26.COV2.S vaccine versus placebo. The source of these receptors is a person aged 18-60 years who received the Ad26.COV2.S COVID-19 vaccine or a placebo.

Concerning this clone itself: Other nucleotide sequences from this sample produce the same CDR3. The chain couples TRBV24-1 to TRBJ2-3; no definite D call. This CDR3 contains 15 residues. The germline gives CDR1 KGHDR, CDR2 SFDVKD. The V gene lost 1 base and the J gene lost 1 base, with 8 bases spanning the gap. Written as DNA, the CDR3 is TGTGCCACCAGTGATTTAGGGCAGGGCACAGATACGCAGTATTTT. This gives the protein CATSDLGQGTDTQYF.

The chain joins TRBV11-2 to TRBJ2-7, with D perhaps given as TRBD1 or TRBD2 (5 bases each). Germline V CDR1 and CDR2: SGHAT, FQNNGV. The CDR3 runs to 15 residues. With 4 bases removed from V and 6 bases from J, the gap between germline ends came to 19 bases. CDR3 amino acids: CASSYGTGAFAEQYF. CDR3 sequence (DNA): TGTGCCAGCAGCTATGGGACCGGGGCCTTCGCCGAGCAGTACTTC.

The genes are TRBV6-6 and TRBJ2-1, with TRBD2 identical over 7 bases. J gave up 3 bases and V 7 bases, and 3 bases lay outside the gene matches. Germline V gene sequence: CDR1 MNHNY, CDR2 SVGAGI (reference sequence). The CDR3 is 13 amino acids. CDR3 sequence (DNA): TGTGCCAGCACGCGGGACTACTACAATGAGCAGTTCTTC. It codes for CASTRDYYNEQFF.

The rearrangement joins TRBV6-1 to TRBJ2-3, with D maybe TRBD2 (6 bases). This CDR3 is built from 18 residues. The V and J ends lost 1 base and 1 base respectively, with 18 bases between them. The germline V gene encodes CDR1 MNHNS and CDR2 SASEGT. CDR3 DNA sequence: TGTGCCAGCAGTGAAGGGTTTTTCGCGGGAATCCGCACAGATACGCAGTATTTT. Its protein is CASSEGFFAGIRTDTQYF.

This clone was counted once. The chain carries TRBV5-4 and TRBJ1-2; D is uncertain. The V gene lost 2 bases and the J gene lost 7 bases, with 6 bases spanning the gap. This CDR3 contains 11 residues. CDR1 is SGHNT and CDR2 is YYREEE in the germline V gene (reference sequence). The CDR3 reads CASSFGSGYTF. The DNA of the CDR3 is TGTGCCAGCAGCTTCGGCTCTGGCTACACCTTC.

For this clone: Other DNA sequences within the sample encode an identical CDR3. The chain recombines TRBV19 with TRBJ1-5; TRBD1 matches 9 bases. There are 14 residues in the CDR3. V trimming: 4 bases; J trimming: 4 bases; junction bases outside the gene matches: 2. Per germline, CDR1 LNHDA and CDR2 SQIVND (reference sequence). The chain's CDR3 is CASSTTGGNQPQHF. The CDR3 DNA follows: TGTGCCAGTAGTACGACAGGGGGAAATCAGCCCCAGCATTTT. Full variable domain (remainder filled in from reference TRBV19 and TRBJ1-5): DGGITQSPKYLFRKEGQNVTLSCEQNLNHDAMYWYRQDPGQGLRLIYYSQIVNDFQKGDIAEGYSVSREKKESFPLTVTSAQKNPTAFYLCASSTTGGNQPQHFGDGTRLSIL.

This clone was counted only a few times. The chain recombines TRBV18 with TRBJ1-2; 8 nucleotides align to TRBD1. There are 14 residues in the CDR3. V gave up 2 bases and J gave up 7 bases; unmatched junction bases: 6. Germline assignment: CDR1 KGHSH and CDR2 LQKENI. CDR3 sequence: CASSPGGQGGGYTF. CDR3 DNA sequence: TGTGCCAGCTCACCAGGCGGACAGGGTGGTGGCTACACCTTC.

This clone was recorded only once. The rearrangement uses TRBV19 and TRBJ2-3; TRBD1 agrees at 10 bases. This CDR3 is 15 amino acids long. Per the germline V gene, CDR1 is LNHDA and CDR2 is SQIVND (reference sequence). V lost 10 bases and J lost 4; bases outside the gene matches: 11. DNA of the CDR3: TGTGCCACCTGGTCGGGACAGGGGCCTCCAGATACGCAGTATTTT. Residues: CATWSGQGPPDTQYF.

The rearrangement joins TRBV6-2 or TRBV6-3 to TRBJ2-1, with 8 bases aligning to TRBD2. Germline V gene lookup returns CDR1 MNHEY and CDR2 SVGEGT. There are 19 residues in the CDR3. With V trimmed by 6 bases and J by 1 base, 17 bases remained unmatched. The CDR3 coding sequence is TGTGCCAGCAGCCGACCGGGGGGGTCAGGGATCGGATCCTACAATGAGCAGTTCTTC. Translated: CASSRPGGSGIGSYNEQFF.

This chain uses TRBV3-1 (or the pseudogene TRBV3-2) with TRBJ2-5; D not resolved. V lost 1 base and J lost 9, with 12 bases in between. Germline lookup yields CDR1 LGHDT and CDR2 YNNKEL (reference sequence). There are 13 residues in the CDR3. The CDR3 sequence is CASSQVGPGSQYF. DNA of the CDR3: TGTGCCAGCAGCCAAGTAGGACCTGGATCCCAGTACTTC.

CDR3 loop: CASSLTTGPLEWTF. CDR3 nucleotide sequence: TGTGCCAGCAGCTTAACAACAGGTCCGCTCGAGTGGACCTTC. V is TRBV7-3 and J is TRBJ1-2, with D perhaps matching TRBD1 (5 bases). The CDR3 runs 14 residues. Germline loops: CDR1 SGHTA, CDR2 FQGTGA. V lost 0 bases, J lost 14 bases, and 19 bases lay in between.

CDR3 region: CASSLGAGGTYEQYF. CDR3 nucleotide sequence: TGTGCCAGCAGCTTAGGGGCAGGGGGGACCTACGAGCAGTACTTC. The V gene is TRBV7-6, the J gene TRBJ2-7; tentative D call: TRBD1 (7 bases). V dropped 1 base and J dropped 2 bases, with 12 bases sitting between them. CDR1 and CDR2 from the germline V gene are SGHVS and FNYEAQ. The CDR3 has 15 amino acids.

The chain recombines TRBV5-1 with TRBJ1-2; D gene unclear. The germline V and J ends were trimmed by 0 bases and 4 bases, with 10 bases remaining between them. The CDR3 loop spans 14 amino acids. Germline values: CDR1 SGHRS, CDR2 YFSETQ. Here the CDR3 DNA reads TGCGCCAGCAGCTTGGGAAGGGAAGGCTATGGCTACACCTTC. Translating gives CASSLGREGYGYTF.

This clone has only a few counts. V and J are TRBV24-1 and TRBJ2-2; no firm D call. Trimming left V 1 base short and J 6 bases short, with 2 bases between. The length of the CDR3 is 12 residues. Germline loops: CDR1 KGHDR, CDR2 SFDVKD. The CDR3 nucleotides are TGTGCCACCAGTGATTTTTCCGGGGAGCTGTTTTTT. It specifies CATSDFSGELFF.

The chain carries TRBV10-3 and TRBJ2-1; 12 bases fit TRBD2. The CDR3 has 15 amino acids. From germline, CDR1 is ENHRY and CDR2 SYGVKD. The CDR3 is CALAGGPGSYNEQFF. The CDR3, as DNA: TGTGCTCTAGCGGGAGGGCCAGGGTCCTACAATGAGCAGTTCTTC.

This rearrangement joins TRBV5-6 to TRBJ1-2, with unresolved D. Trimming removed 2 bases from V and 6 bases from J, with 17 bases in between. CDR1 is SGHDT, CDR2 YYEEEE, per germline. The CDR3 consists of 15 residues. The CDR3 region is CASSFGVTPSDGYTF. CDR3 sequence (DNA): TGTGCCAGCAGCTTCGGTGTAACACCGTCAGATGGCTACACCTTC.

The gene calls are TRBV27 and TRBJ2-5, with D possibly TRBD2 on 5 matching bases. Germline CDR1 is MNHEY and CDR2 is SMNVEV (reference sequence). This CDR3 contains 16 residues. Trimming pared 6 bases from V and 5 bases from J, leaving 22 bases between. The DNA of the CDR3 is TGTGCCAGCAGCCCCATCGCGCCGAGAACGGGGGAGACCCAGTACTTC. Amino acids: CASSPIAPRTGETQYF.

The chain has TRBV7-9 and TRBJ2-6, with D tentatively TRBD2 (5 bases). The germline CDR1 and CDR2 sequences are SEHNR and FQNEAQ (reference sequence). The CDR3 runs 17 residues. The V and J ends lost 6 bases and 0 bases respectively, with 15 bases between them. The CDR3 loop reads CASSHGELLSGANVLTF. In DNA form, the CDR3 reads TGTGCCAGCAGTCATGGGGAGTTACTCTCTGGGGCCAACGTCCTGACTTTC.

The chain combines TRBV20-1 with TRBJ1-1, with unresolved D. The CDR3 consists of 13 residues. The germline gives CDR1 DFQATT, CDR2 SNEGSKA (reference sequence). Trimming pared 3 bases from V and 0 bases from J, leaving 8 bases between. CDR3 sequence: CSASIALNTEAFF. Written as DNA, the CDR3 is TGCAGTGCTAGTATCGCTTTGAACACTGAAGCTTTCTTT.

This clone was found a few times. The chain combines TRBV7-9 with TRBJ1-3; D might be TRBD1 (5 bases). Trimming pared 5 bases from V and 1 base from J, leaving 12 bases between. The germline V gene has CDR1 SEHNR and CDR2 FQNEAQ (reference sequence). The CDR3 extends over 15 amino acids. The CDR3 loop is CASSKLEGSGNTIYF. The CDR3 DNA follows: TGTGCCAGCAGCAAGCTTGAGGGGTCTGGAAACACCATATATTTT.

CDR3 nucleotide sequence: TGTGCCAGCAGCTCCGGGACACTGACCGGCTACACCTTC. Amino acid sequence: CASSSGTLTGYTF. The chain has TRBV7-8 and TRBJ1-2; maybe TRBD1 (6 bases). V lost 4 bases to trimming and J lost 8 bases, with 14 bases between them. Germline V CDR1 and CDR2: SGHVS, FQNEAQ. The CDR3 has 13 amino acids.

V and J are TRBV27 and TRBJ1-2; D possibly corresponds to TRBD1 (5 bases). This CDR3 spans 15 amino acids. Germline V gene lookup returns CDR1 MNHEY and CDR2 SMNVEV (reference sequence). Trimming cost V 6 bases and J 2 bases, with 16 bases left between them. CDR3 in DNA: TGTGCCAGCAGGTGGTGGGGCAGCACAAACTATGGCTACACCTTC. Translation: CASRWWGSTNYGYTF.

The DNA of the CDR3 is TGTGCCATCAGTGTAGGTGGAACAGGCTCCTACAATGAGCAGTTCTTC. It yields the protein CAISVGGTGSYNEQFF. The genes are TRBV10-3 and TRBJ2-1, with D perhaps matching TRBD1 (5 bases). The CDR3 totals 16 residues. CDR1 ENHRY and CDR2 SYGVKD come from the germline V gene. The V end was cut by 4 bases, the J end by 0 bases, with 13 bases between.

This clone was detected a few times. The chain combines TRBV15 with TRBJ1-5, with 9 bases matching TRBD1. The CDR3 consists of 15 residues. Germline V gene data show CDR1 as LNHNV and CDR2 as YYDKDF (reference sequence). J gave up 5 bases and V 5 bases, and 7 bases lay outside the gene matches. The CDR3 DNA is TGTGCCACCAGCTTCCGGACAGGGGCGGATCAGCCCCAGCATTTT. It is translated as CATSFRTGADQPQHF.

This chain uses TRBV5-1 with TRBJ2-7; TRBD1 might be the D (6 bases). The germline V gene encodes CDR1 SGHRS and CDR2 YFSETQ. Trimming took 4 bases from V and 4 from J, leaving 9 bases between them. This CDR3 is 12 amino acids long. The CDR3 DNA follows: TGCGCCAGCAGCAAAGGACAGTACGAGCAGTACTTC. This translates into CASSKGQYEQYF.